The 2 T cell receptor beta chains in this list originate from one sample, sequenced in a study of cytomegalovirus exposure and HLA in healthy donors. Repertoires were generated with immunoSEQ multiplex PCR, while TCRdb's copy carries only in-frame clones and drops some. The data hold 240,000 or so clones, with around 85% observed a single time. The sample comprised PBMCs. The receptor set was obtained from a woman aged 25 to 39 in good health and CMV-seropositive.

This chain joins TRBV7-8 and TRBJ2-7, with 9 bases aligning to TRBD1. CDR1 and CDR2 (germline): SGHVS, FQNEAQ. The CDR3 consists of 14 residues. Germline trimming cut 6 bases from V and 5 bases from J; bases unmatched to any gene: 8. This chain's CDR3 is CASSFTGTGHEQYF. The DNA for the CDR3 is TGTGCCAGCAGTTTTACCGGGACAGGGCACGAGCAGTACTTC.

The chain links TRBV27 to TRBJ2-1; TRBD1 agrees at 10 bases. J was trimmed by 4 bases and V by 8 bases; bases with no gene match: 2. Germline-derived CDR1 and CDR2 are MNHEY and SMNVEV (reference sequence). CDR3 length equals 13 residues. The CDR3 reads CASGTGVYNEQFF. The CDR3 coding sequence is TGTGCCAGCGGGACAGGGGTTTACAATGAGCAGTTCTTC.